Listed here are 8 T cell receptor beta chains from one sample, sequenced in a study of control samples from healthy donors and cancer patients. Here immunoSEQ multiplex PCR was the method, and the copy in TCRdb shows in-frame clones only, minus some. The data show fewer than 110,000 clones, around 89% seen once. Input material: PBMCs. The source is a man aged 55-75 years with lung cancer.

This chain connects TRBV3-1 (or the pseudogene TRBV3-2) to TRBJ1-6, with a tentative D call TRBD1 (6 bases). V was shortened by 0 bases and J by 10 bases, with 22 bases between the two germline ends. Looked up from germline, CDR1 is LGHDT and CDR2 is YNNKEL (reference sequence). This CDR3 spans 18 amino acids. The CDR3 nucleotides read TGTGCCAGCAGCCAAGATACGGACGGGGGGCTTAGGGCCTCACCCCTCCACTTT. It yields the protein CASSQDTDGGLRASPLHF.

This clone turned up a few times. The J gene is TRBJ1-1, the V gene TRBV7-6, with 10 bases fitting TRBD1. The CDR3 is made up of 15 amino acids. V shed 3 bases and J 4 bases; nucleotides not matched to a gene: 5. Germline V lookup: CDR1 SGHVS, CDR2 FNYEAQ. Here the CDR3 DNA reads TGTGCCAGCAGCTTTGGGGGACAGGGGAGCACTGAAGCTTTCTTT. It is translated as CASSFGGQGSTEAFF. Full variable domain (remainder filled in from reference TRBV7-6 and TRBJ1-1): GAGVSQSPRYKVTKRGQDVALRCDPISGHVSLYWYRQALGQGPEFLTYFNYEAQQDKSGLPNDRFSAERPEGSISTLTIQRTEQRDSAMYRCASSFGGQGSTEAFFGQGTRLTVV.

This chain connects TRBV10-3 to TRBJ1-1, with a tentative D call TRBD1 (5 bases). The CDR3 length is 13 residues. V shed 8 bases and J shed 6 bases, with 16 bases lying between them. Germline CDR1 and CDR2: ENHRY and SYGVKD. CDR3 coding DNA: TGTGCCATCGCATCAGGGAGTACCCCTGAAGCTTTCTTT. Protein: CAIASGSTPEAFF.

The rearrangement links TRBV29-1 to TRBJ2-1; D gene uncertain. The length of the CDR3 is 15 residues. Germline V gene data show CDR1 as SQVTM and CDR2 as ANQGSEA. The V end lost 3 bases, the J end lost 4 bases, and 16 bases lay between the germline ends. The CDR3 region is CSVDGYRALYNEQFF. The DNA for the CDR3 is TGCAGCGTTGACGGGTATAGGGCTTTGTACAATGAGCAGTTCTTC.

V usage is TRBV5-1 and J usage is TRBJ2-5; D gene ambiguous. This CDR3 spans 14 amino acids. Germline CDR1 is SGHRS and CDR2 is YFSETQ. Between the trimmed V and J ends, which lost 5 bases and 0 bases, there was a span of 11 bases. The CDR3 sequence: CASSFNTNQETQYF. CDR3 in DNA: TGCGCCAGCAGTTTCAACACCAACCAAGAGACCCAGTACTTC.

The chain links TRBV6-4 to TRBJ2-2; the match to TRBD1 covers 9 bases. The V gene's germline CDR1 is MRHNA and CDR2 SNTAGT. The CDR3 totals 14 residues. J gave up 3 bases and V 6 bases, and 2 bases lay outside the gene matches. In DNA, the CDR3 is TGTGCCAGCAGCAGGACAGGGGACACCGGGGAGCTGTTTTTT. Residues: CASSRTGDTGELFF.

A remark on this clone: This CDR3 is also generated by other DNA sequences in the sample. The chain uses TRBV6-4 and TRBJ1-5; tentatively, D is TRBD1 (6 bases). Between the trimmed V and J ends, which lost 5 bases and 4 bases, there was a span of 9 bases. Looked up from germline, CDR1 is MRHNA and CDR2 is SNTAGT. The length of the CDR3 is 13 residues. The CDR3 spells CASSRQANQPQHF. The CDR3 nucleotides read TGTGCCAGCAGTCGACAGGCTAATCAGCCCCAGCATTTT.

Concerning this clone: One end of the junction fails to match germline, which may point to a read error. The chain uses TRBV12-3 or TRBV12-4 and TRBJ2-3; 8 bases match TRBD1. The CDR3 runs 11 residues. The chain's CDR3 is CASRLTGELQF. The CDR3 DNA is TGTGCCAGCAGGTTGACAGGGGAGCTCCAATTT.